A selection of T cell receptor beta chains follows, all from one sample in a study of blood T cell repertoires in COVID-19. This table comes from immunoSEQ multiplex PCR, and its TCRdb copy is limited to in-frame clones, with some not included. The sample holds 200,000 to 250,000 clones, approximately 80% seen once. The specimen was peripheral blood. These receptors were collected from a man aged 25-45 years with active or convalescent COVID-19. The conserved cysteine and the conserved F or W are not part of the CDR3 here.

CDR3 protein: ASSLGGTGGHQPQH
J gene: TRBJ1-5
V gene: TRBV7-2

CDR3 protein: ASSPGQVGGNYGYT
J gene: TRBJ1-2
V gene: TRBV19

CDR3 protein: ASSLSRAPGLITEAF
J gene: TRBJ1-1
V gene: TRBV27

CDR3 protein: ASSWTGRNTEAF
J gene: TRBJ1-1
V gene: TRBV5-1

CDR3 protein: ASSLGQGAQNEQF
J gene: TRBJ2-1
V gene: TRBV5-1

CDR3 protein: ASSSRLTESYNEQF
J gene: TRBJ2-1
V gene: TRBV7-3

CDR3 protein: ASSNGGSGSTDTQY
J gene: TRBJ2-3
V gene: TRBV19

CDR3 protein: ASSLTAMNTEAF
J gene: TRBJ1-1
V gene: TRBV6-1

CDR3 protein: ASGFSTSGVDNEQF
J gene: TRBJ2-1
V gene: TRBV12-5

CDR3 protein: ASSIGLAGFTNEQF
J gene: TRBJ2-1
V gene: TRBV19

CDR3 protein: ASSLAGRGTEAF
J gene: TRBJ1-1
V gene: TRBV5-1

CDR3 protein: ASRRGSTDTQY
J gene: TRBJ2-3
V gene: TRBV25-1

CDR3 protein: ASSQDLVTQY
J gene: TRBJ2-3
V gene: TRBV4-2

CDR3 protein: SASPHKDRANYGYT
J gene: TRBJ1-2
V gene: TRBV20-1

CDR3 protein: ASSQLTGTVEYEQY
J gene: TRBJ2-7
V gene: TRBV14

CDR3 protein: ASSPTHLTDTQY
J gene: TRBJ2-3
V gene: TRBV3-1/TRBV3-2

CDR3 protein: ASSLVRGRQPQH
J gene: TRBJ1-5
V gene: TRBV28

CDR3 protein: ASSLTGVDSPLH
J gene: TRBJ1-6
V gene: TRBV2

CDR3 protein: ASSGPADNSPLH
J gene: TRBJ1-6
V gene: TRBV2

CDR3 protein: ASSSTAGANVLT
J gene: TRBJ2-6
V gene: TRBV23-1

CDR3 protein: ASSFLGLAGVQPYEQY
J gene: TRBJ2-7
V gene: TRBV27

CDR3 protein: SVGTGGKNIQY
J gene: TRBJ2-4
V gene: TRBV29-1

CDR3 protein: ASGPGGVDEKLF
J gene: TRBJ1-4
V gene: TRBV6-5

CDR3 protein: SVDVGQGAGTGELF
J gene: TRBJ2-2
V gene: TRBV29-1

CDR3 protein: ASRRWLAEYTDTQY
J gene: TRBJ2-3
V gene: TRBV2

CDR3 protein: ASSKRGRAQNEQF
J gene: TRBJ2-1
V gene: TRBV7-9

CDR3 protein: ASSLLPSSGLTDTQY
J gene: TRBJ2-3
V gene: TRBV27

CDR3 protein: ASRSRDSPYEKLF
J gene: TRBJ1-4
V gene: TRBV2

CDR3 protein: ASSEGRETQY
J gene: TRBJ2-5
V gene: TRBV2

CDR3 protein: SASSLGRDQPQH
J gene: TRBJ1-5
V gene: TRBV20-1

CDR3 protein: ASSYLQGTYGYT
J gene: TRBJ1-2
V gene: TRBV6-5

CDR3 protein: ASSLGGFRLF
J gene: TRBJ2-2
V gene: TRBV28

CDR3 protein: ASSLDRGFYEQY
J gene: TRBJ2-7
V gene: TRBV28

CDR3 protein: ASTPGNAYEQY
J gene: TRBJ2-7
V gene: TRBV14

CDR3 protein: ASSLGTGGNQPQH
J gene: TRBJ1-5
V gene: TRBV28

CDR3 protein: ASGTGGRGYT
J gene: TRBJ1-2
V gene: TRBV6-6